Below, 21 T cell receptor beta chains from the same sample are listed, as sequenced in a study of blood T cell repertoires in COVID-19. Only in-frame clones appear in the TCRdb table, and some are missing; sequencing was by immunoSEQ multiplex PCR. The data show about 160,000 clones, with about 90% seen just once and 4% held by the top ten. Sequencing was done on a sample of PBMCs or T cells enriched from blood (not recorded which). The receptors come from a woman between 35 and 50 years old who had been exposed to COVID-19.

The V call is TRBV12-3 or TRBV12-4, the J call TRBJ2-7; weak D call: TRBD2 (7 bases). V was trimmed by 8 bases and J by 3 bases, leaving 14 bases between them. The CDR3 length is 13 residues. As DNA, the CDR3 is TGTGCCAGCGAGGGGGGGGCCTACTACGAGCAGTACTTC. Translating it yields CASEGGAYYEQYF.

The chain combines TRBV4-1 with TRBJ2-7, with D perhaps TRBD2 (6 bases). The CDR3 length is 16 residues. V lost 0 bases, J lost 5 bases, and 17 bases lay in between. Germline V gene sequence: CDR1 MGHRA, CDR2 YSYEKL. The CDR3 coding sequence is TGCGCCAGCAGCCAAGATACCGGGACGGCGGGACACGAGCAGTACTTC. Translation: CASSQDTGTAGHEQYF.

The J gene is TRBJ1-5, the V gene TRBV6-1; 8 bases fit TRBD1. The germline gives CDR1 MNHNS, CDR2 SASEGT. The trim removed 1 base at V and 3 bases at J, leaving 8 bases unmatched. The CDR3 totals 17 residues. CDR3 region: CASSEGAGQVINQPQHF. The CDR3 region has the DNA TGTGCCAGCAGTGAAGGTGCGGGACAGGTGATCAATCAGCCCCAGCATTTT.

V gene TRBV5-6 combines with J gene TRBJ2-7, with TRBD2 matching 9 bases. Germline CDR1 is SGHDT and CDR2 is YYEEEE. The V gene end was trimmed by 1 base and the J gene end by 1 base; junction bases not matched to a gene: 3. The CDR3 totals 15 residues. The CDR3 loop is CASSLRAGGSYEQYF. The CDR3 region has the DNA TGTGCCAGCAGCTTGAGGGCGGGAGGGTCCTACGAGCAGTACTTC.

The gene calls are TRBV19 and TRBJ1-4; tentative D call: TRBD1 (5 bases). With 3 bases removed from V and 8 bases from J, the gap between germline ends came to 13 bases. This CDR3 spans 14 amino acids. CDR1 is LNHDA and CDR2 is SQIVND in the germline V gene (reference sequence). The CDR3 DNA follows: TGTGCCAGTAGTATCCAGGGTTTACAAGAAAAACTGTTTTTT. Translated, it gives CASSIQGLQEKLFF. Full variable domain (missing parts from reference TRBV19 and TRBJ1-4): DGGITQSPKYLFRKEGQNVTLSCEQNLNHDAMYWYRQDPGQGLRLIYYSQIVNDFQKGDIAEGYSVSREKKESFPLTVTSAQKNPTAFYLCASSIQGLQEKLFFGSGTQLSVL.

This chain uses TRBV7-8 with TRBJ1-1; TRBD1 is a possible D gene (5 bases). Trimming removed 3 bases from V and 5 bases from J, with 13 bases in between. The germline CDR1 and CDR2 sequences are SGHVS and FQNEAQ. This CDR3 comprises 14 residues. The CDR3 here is CASSLGGAETEAFF. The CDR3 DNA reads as TGTGCCAGCAGCTTGGGCGGGGCGGAAACTGAAGCTTTCTTT.

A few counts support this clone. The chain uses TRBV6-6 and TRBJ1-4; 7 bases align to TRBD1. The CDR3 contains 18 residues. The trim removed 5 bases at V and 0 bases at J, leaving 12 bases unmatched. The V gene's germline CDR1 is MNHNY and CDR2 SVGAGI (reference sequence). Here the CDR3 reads CASSPGQRLGATNEKLFF. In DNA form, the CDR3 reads TGTGCCAGCAGTCCGGGACAGCGGTTGGGGGCAACTAATGAAAAACTGTTTTTT.

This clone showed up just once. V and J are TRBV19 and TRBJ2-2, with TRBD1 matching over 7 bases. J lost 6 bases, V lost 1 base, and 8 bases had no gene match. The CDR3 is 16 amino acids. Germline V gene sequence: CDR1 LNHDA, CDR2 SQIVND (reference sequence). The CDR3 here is CASSIGLDREAGELFF. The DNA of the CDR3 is TGTGCCAGTAGTATAGGCTTAGACAGGGAAGCCGGGGAGCTGTTTTTT.

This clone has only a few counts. CDR3 in DNA: TGCAGCGTTGTCCGGGTAAAAGAGACCCAGTACTTC. The encoded protein is CSVVRVKETQYF. This chain joins TRBV29-1 and TRBJ2-5; D gene uncertain. Germline loops: CDR1 SQVTM, CDR2 ANQGSEA. The V end lost 4 bases, the J end lost 3 bases, and 9 bases lay between the germline ends. The CDR3 is 12 amino acids.

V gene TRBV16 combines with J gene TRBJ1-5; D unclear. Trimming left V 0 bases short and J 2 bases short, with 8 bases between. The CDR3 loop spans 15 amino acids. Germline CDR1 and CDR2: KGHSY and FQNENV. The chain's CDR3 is CASSQSGRRNQPQHF. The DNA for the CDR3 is TGTGCCAGCAGCCAATCAGGGAGACGCAATCAGCCCCAGCATTTT.

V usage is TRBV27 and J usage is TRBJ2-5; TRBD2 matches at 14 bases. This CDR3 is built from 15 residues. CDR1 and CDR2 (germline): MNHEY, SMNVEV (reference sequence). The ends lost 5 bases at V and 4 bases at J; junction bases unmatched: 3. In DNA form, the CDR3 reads TGTGCCAGCAGTCCAGGGACTAGCGGGAGAGAGACCCAGTACTTC. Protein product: CASSPGTSGRETQYF.

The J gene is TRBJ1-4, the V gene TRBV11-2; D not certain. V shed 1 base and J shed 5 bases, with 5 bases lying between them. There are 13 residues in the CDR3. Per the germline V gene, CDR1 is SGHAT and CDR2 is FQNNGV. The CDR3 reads CASSLGPNEKLFF. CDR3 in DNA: TGTGCCAGCAGCTTAGGGCCCAATGAAAAACTGTTTTTT.

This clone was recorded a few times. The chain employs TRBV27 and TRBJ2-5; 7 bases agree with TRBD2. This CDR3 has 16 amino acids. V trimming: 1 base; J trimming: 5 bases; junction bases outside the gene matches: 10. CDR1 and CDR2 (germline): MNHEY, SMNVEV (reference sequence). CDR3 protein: CASSLFGGGVQETQYF. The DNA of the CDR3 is TGTGCCAGCAGTTTATTCGGCGGGGGAGTCCAGGAGACCCAGTACTTC.

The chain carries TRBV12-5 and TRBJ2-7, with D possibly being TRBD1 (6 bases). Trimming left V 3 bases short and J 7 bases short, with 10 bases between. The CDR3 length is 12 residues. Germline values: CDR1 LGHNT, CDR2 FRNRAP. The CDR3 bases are TGTGCTAGTGGTTTCAGGGGTTATGAGCAGTACTTC. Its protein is CASGFRGYEQYF.

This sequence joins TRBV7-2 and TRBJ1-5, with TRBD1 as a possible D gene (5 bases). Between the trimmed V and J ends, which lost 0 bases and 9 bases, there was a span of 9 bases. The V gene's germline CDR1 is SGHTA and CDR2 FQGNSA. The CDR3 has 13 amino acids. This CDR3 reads CASSLAPQGPQHF. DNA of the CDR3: TGTGCCAGCAGCTTAGCACCGCAGGGGCCCCAGCATTTT.

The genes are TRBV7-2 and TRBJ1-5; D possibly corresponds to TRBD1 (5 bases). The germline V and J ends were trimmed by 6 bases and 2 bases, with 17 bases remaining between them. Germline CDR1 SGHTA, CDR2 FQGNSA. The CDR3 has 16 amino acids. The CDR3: CASREYSGKGNQPQHF. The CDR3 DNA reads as TGTGCCAGCAGGGAATACTCAGGGAAGGGCAATCAGCCCCAGCATTTT.

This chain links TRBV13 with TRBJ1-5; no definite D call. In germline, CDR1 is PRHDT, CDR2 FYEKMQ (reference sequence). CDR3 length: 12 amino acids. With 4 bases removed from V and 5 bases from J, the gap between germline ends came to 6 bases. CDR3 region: CASSSGDQPQHF. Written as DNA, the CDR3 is TGTGCCAGCAGCTCCGGGGATCAGCCCCAGCATTTT.

CDR3 in DNA: TGTGCCAGCAGCTTAGCTGGGCCAAGGGGTGGCACCGGGGAGCTGTTTTTT. It yields the protein CASSLAGPRGGTGELFF. This chain connects TRBV7-9 to TRBJ2-2, with D possibly TRBD1 on 5 matching bases. V was shortened by 0 bases and J by 4 bases, with 15 bases between the two germline ends. This CDR3 region has 17 residues. Germline V gene data show CDR1 as SEHNR and CDR2 as FQNEAQ (reference sequence). The whole variable domain, filled in from reference TRBV7-9 and TRBJ2-2, reads DTGVSQNPRHKITKRGQNVTFRCDPISEHNRLYWYRQTLGQGPEFLTYFQNEAQLEKSRLLSDRFSAERPKGSFSTLEIQRTEQGDSAMYLCASSLAGPRGGTGELFFGEGSRLTVL.

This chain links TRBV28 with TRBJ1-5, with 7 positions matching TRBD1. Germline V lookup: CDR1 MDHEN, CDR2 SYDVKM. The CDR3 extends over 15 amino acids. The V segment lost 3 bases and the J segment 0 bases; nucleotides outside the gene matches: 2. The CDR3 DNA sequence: TGTGCCAGCAGTTTCGGACAGGTTAGCAATCAGCCCCAGCATTTT. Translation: CASSFGQVSNQPQHF.

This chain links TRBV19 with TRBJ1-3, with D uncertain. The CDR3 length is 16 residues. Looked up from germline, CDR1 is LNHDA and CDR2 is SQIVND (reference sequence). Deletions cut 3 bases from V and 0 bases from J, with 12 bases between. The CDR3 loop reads CASSIRTPNSGNTIYF. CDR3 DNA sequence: TGTGCCAGTAGTATCCGAACACCAAACTCTGGAAACACCATATATTTT.

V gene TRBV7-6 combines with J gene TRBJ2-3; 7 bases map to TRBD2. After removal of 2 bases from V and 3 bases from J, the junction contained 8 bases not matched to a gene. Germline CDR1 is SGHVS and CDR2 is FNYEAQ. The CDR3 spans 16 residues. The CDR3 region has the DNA TGTGCCAGCAGCTTAAACGGGGGAGGGCATACAGATACGCAGTATTTT. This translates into CASSLNGGGHTDTQYF.